Listed below are T cell receptor beta chains from one sample, sequenced in a study of cytomegalovirus exposure and HLA in healthy donors. TCRdb's table, derived via immunoSEQ multiplex PCR, lists solely in-frame clones and lacks some. The sample lists approximately 150,000 clones, 84% seen once, with roughly 10% in the top ten. The specimen sequenced was PBMCs. The receptors shown here come from a man aged 25-40 years in good health and CMV-seropositive. Both conserved end residues are part of each CDR3. The D gene is left open where the match is weak. Part of the rows lack a size; the others show once, few, many or a class for expanded clones.

J gene | D gene | V gene | clone size | CDR3 DNA | CDR3 protein
TRBJ1-5 | TRBD1 | TRBV5-1 | few | TGCGCCAGCAGCTTAGGGACAGGTAATCAGCCCCAGCATTTT | CASSLGTGNQPQHF
TRBJ2-3 | . | TRBV5-6 | . | TGTGCCAGCAGCTTGGAGGCAGGGGTGATCCCTAGTAAGGCAGATACGCAGTATTTT | CASSLEAGVIPSKADTQYF
TRBJ2-3 | TRBD2 | TRBV6-6 | . | TGTGCCAGCAGCCCGCGAGCGGGAGGGCACGATACGCAGTATTTT | CASSPRAGGHDTQYF
TRBJ2-2 | . | TRBV5-4 | few | TGTGCCAGCATCGACCGCGGGGGCGTCGCGAACACCGGGGAGCTGTTTTTT | CASIDRGGVANTGELFF
TRBJ2-5 | TRBD1 | TRBV2 | . | TGTGCCAGCAGTGGATCGACAGGGCGATTGGAGACCCAGTACTTC | CASSGSTGRLETQYF
TRBJ1-2 | . | TRBV5-6 | . | TGTGCCAGCACCTCTCCCAGGGTATCGCCTCGCTATGGCTACACCTTC | CASTSPRVSPRYGYTF
TRBJ2-5 | . | TRBV30 | . | TGTGCCTGGAGTGGGAGTCGCGAGACCCAGTACTTC | CAWSGSRETQYF
TRBJ1-5 | TRBD1 | TRBV5-5 | . | TGTGCCAGCAGCGTAGACAGGGGTTTGAATCAGCCCCAGCATTTT | CASSVDRGLNQPQHF
TRBJ1-1 | . | TRBV9 | . | TGTGCCAGCAGCGTAGTTGGGGCCGACACTGAAGCTTTCTTT | CASSVVGADTEAFF
TRBJ2-7 | TRBD1 | TRBV13 | . | TGTGCCAGCAGCTCTACATCCGGGACAGGGACCTACGAGCAGTACTTC | CASSSTSGTGTYEQYF
TRBJ2-2 | TRBD1 | TRBV6-5 | . | TGTGCCAGCAGTAGGAACAGGGGGACCGGGGAGCTGTTTTTT | CASSRNRGTGELFF
TRBJ1-6 | . | TRBV5-8 | . | TGTGCCTCCTCCACGGGGTCAGTCGCCTATAATTCACCCCTCCACTTT | CASSTGSVAYNSPLHF
TRBJ1-2 | TRBD1 | TRBV27 | few | TGTGCCACCCGGGACAGAGGCTATGGCTACACCTTC | CATRDRGYGYTF
TRBJ1-1 | . | TRBV2 | . | TGTGCCAGCAGCGATCGGGAGGACACTGAAGCTTTCTTT | CASSDREDTEAFF
TRBJ1-2 | . | TRBV6-5 | . | TGTGCCAGCAGGCCCAGGGGCCTTACCTATGGCTACACCTTC | CASRPRGLTYGYTF
TRBJ1-1 | TRBD1 | TRBV7-2 | . | TGTGCCAGCAGCTTACACAGGGGGAGCACTGAAGCTTTCTTT | CASSLHRGSTEAFF
TRBJ2-1 | . | TRBV5-6 | . | TGTGCCAGCAGCTTGGCTAGCACCCTCTACAATGAGCAGTTCTTC | CASSLASTLYNEQFF
TRBJ2-1 | . | TRBV28 | . | TGTGCCAGCAGTTTATCGGGAGTCGAAATGCGGGAGCAGTTCTTC | CASSLSGVEMREQFF
TRBJ1-5 | . | TRBV2 | few | TGTGCCAGCAGTGAAGGCCAGGGGTATCAGCCCCAGCATTTT | CASSEGQGYQPQHF
TRBJ2-7 | TRBD2 | TRBV11-2 | few | TGTGCCAGCAGCCCTGGGGGGGGTCGATACGAGCAGTACTTC | CASSPGGGRYEQYF
TRBJ2-7 | . | TRBV7-3 | . | TGTGCCAGCAGCCCTCAACCTGACAGCTACGAGCAGTACTTC | CASSPQPDSYEQYF
TRBJ1-1 | TRBD1 | TRBV6-5 | once | TGTGCCAGCAGTTACTCGGGGCAGGGGGTCGCTGAAGCTTTCTTT | CASSYSGQGVAEAFF
TRBJ1-4 | . | TRBV5-1 | . | TGCGCCAGCAGCTTTGTCCAGGGGATTGCAACTAATGAAAAACTGTTTTTT | CASSFVQGIATNEKLFF
TRBJ1-5 | . | TRBV30 | . | TGTGCCTGGAGGGCCCCCGGGGTTCAGCCCCAGCATTTT | CAWRAPGVQPQHF
TRBJ1-5 | TRBD1 | TRBV7-2 | . | TGTGCCAGCAGCCCCGGGACAGGGGGCGGTGGTCAGCCCCAGCATTTT | CASSPGTGGGGQPQHF
TRBJ1-1 | . | TRBV9 | . | TGTGCCAGCAGCGTAGGTATGGGGAGGAACACTGAAGCTTTCTTT | CASSVGMGRNTEAFF
TRBJ2-5 | TRBD1 | TRBV7-8 | . | TGTGCCAGCACCCTGGGGGGGGGACAGGGATTGGAGACCCAGTACTTC | CASTLGGGQGLETQYF
TRBJ2-7 | . | TRBV7-9 | . | TGTGCCAGCAGTGTGGACCGGGGGCAGTACTTC | CASSVDRGQYF
TRBJ2-7 | . | TRBV11-3 | . | TGTGCCAGCAGCTTTGGGGGGGCAGTACCCTACGAGCAGTACTTC | CASSFGGAVPYEQYF
TRBJ2-1 | TRBD2 | TRBV7-3 | few | TGTGCCAGCAGCCTGACTAGCGGGGGGTACAATGAGCAGTTCTTC | CASSLTSGGYNEQFF
TRBJ2-5 | . | TRBV29-1 | . | TGCAGCGTTGAATCGGTGCTTTCAGAGACCCAGTACTTC | CSVESVLSETQYF
TRBJ2-3 | TRBD1 | TRBV25-1 | . | TGTGCCAGCAGTGAGGCCGGGACAGGGTCCCCAGATACGCAGTATTTT | CASSEAGTGSPDTQYF
TRBJ2-2 | . | TRBV9 | . | TGTGCCAGCAGTAAACAGCCCCGGGGCGGGGAGCTGTTTTTT | CASSKQPRGGELFF
TRBJ1-1 | . | TRBV2 | few | TGTGCCAGCATACTGGGGCCCCTGAACACTGAAGCTTTCTTT | CASILGPLNTEAFF